A single sample gave rise to the 18 T cell receptor beta chains below, sequenced in a study of radiotherapy plus CTLA-4 blockade in lung cancer. TCRdb's table, derived via immunoSEQ multiplex PCR, lists solely in-frame clones and lacks some. The sample holds roughly 71,000 clones, 78% seen once. The sample consisted of peripheral blood, taken from a patient treated with radiotherapy plus ipilimumab. These receptors were obtained from a human donor with non-small cell lung cancer who had a complete response to radiotherapy plus ipilimumab.

The CDR3 region has the DNA TGTGCCAGCAGTCCCCGACCCCGCTATGGCTACACCTTC. Amino acids: CASSPRPRYGYTF. The chain combines TRBV7-6 with TRBJ1-2; no definite D call. Germline V gives CDR1 SGHVS, CDR2 FNYEAQ. The V end lost 6 bases, the J end lost 4 bases, and 12 bases lay between the germline ends. The CDR3 is 13 residues long.

The chain couples TRBV10-3 to TRBJ2-7; D possibly corresponds to TRBD2 (6 bases). Germline assignment: CDR1 ENHRY and CDR2 SYGVKD. The CDR3 spans 15 residues. Trimming removed 4 bases from V and 6 bases from J, with 19 bases in between. The CDR3: CAISGQGGGIREQYF. CDR3 nucleotide sequence: TGTGCCATCAGTGGGCAGGGAGGTGGCATTCGCGAGCAGTACTTC.

The count of this clone is one. Written as DNA, the CDR3 is TGCGCCAGCAGCCTCGACAGGACAGGACACACAGATACGCAGTATTTT. Translation gives CASSLDRTGHTDTQYF. This sequence joins TRBV4-1 and TRBJ2-3; TRBD1 matches 7 bases. Germline V gives CDR1 MGHRA, CDR2 YSYEKL. The length of the CDR3 is 16 residues. With 4 bases clipped from V and 2 bases from J, the junction kept 9 bases outside the gene matches.

The chain has TRBV5-1 and TRBJ2-5, with 14 nucleotides matching TRBD2. This CDR3 is 17 amino acids long. Losses at the gene ends were 4 bases for V and 5 bases for J; bases not matched to a gene: 10. Germline V gene lookup returns CDR1 SGHRS and CDR2 YFSETQ. This CDR3 reads CASSLGTSGGTWETQYF. The CDR3 DNA reads TGCGCCAGCAGCCTCGGGACTAGCGGGGGTACATGGGAGACCCAGTACTTC.

This rearrangement joins TRBV19 to TRBJ2-5, with D perhaps assigned TRBD1 or TRBD2 (5 bases each). Germline CDR1 is LNHDA and CDR2 is SQIVND (reference sequence). This CDR3 comprises 15 residues. Trimming removed 4 bases at V and 0 bases at J, with 12 bases between. The CDR3 coding sequence is TGTGCCAGTAGTAGAGGGGATATGTACCAAGAGACCCAGTACTTC. Residues: CASSRGDMYQETQYF.

This clone was detected a few times. The gene calls are TRBV7-2 and TRBJ2-2, with D perhaps assigned TRBD1 or TRBD2 (6 bases each). Germline V gene data show CDR1 as SGHTA and CDR2 as FQGNSA. The germline V and J ends were trimmed by 1 base and 0 bases, with 12 bases remaining between them. There are 17 residues in the CDR3. CDR3 residues: CASSLVGGPSNTGELFF. The CDR3 bases are TGTGCCAGCAGCTTAGTAGGGGGGCCTTCGAACACCGGGGAGCTGTTTTTT.

This chain uses TRBV7-2 with TRBJ1-1; no clear D. The germline V and J ends were trimmed by 3 bases and 1 base, with 9 bases remaining between them. The CDR3 has 14 residues. CDR1 and CDR2 from the germline V gene are SGHTA and FQGNSA. The CDR3 nucleotides read TGTGCCAGCAGCTTCCGGGTGGGGAACACTGAAGCTTTCTTT. Residues: CASSFRVGNTEAFF.

V and J are TRBV19 and TRBJ1-1, with TRBD1 matching over 9 bases. The CDR3 loop spans 16 amino acids. With 8 bases clipped from V and 4 bases from J, the junction kept 14 bases outside the gene matches. CDR1 is LNHDA, CDR2 SQIVND, per germline (reference sequence). The CDR3 spells CASAVPTGGWGTEAFF. The CDR3 nucleotides read TGTGCCAGTGCAGTACCTACAGGGGGCTGGGGCACTGAAGCTTTCTTT.

This clone showed up just a few times. The chain couples TRBV6-6 to TRBJ1-6; 7 nucleotides line up with TRBD1. The CDR3 loop spans 15 amino acids. Germline-derived CDR1 and CDR2 are MNHNY and SVGAGI (reference sequence). V lost 6 bases to trimming and J lost 7 bases; unmatched junction nucleotides: 9. CDR3 residues: CASSDTGQRNSPLHF. In nucleotides, the CDR3 is TGTGCCAGCAGCGATACGGGACAGCGGAATTCACCCCTCCACTTT.

This chain connects TRBV2 to TRBJ1-4; 7 nucleotides match TRBD1. Germline V CDR1 and CDR2: SNHLY, FYNNEI. The CDR3 has 15 amino acids. V dropped 4 bases and J dropped 5; count of bases not matched to a gene: 7. The DNA for the CDR3 is TGTGCCAGCAGTGCGGCAGGGGGAGGGAATGAAAAACTGTTTTTT. It codes for CASSAAGGGNEKLFF.

The chain is built from TRBV10-3 and TRBJ2-1; perhaps D is TRBD1 or TRBD2 (5 bases each). Germline-derived CDR1 and CDR2 are ENHRY and SYGVKD. Trimming took 10 bases from V and 5 from J, leaving 15 bases between them. The CDR3 consists of 13 residues. CDR3 nucleotides: TGTGCCACCTCATACCGGGGCGACAATGAGCAGTTCTTC. This sequence encodes CATSYRGDNEQFF.

The chain recombines TRBV30 with TRBJ1-2; D not resolved. The V end was cut by 0 bases, the J end by 3 bases, with 5 bases between. From germline, CDR1 is GTSNPN and CDR2 SVGIG (reference sequence). The CDR3 runs to 12 residues. The CDR3 coding sequence is TGTGCCTGGAGTGTGCGGGACTATGGCTACACCTTC. Amino acids: CAWSVRDYGYTF.

The rearrangement joins TRBV19 to TRBJ2-6; D call uncertain. Germline-derived CDR1 and CDR2 are LNHDA and SQIVND (reference sequence). The V gene lost 1 base and the J gene lost 2 bases, with 12 bases spanning the gap. This CDR3 has 17 residues. The CDR3 DNA is TGTGCCAGTAGTATAGGTCCTGGTCCAACTGGGGCCAACGTCCTGACTTTC. It codes for CASSIGPGPTGANVLTF.

J is TRBJ2-1 and V is TRBV18, with a possible D match to TRBD1 (7 bases). Trimming shortened V by 3 bases and J by 6 bases, and 27 bases separated the two germline ends. The CDR3 covers 19 residues. Germline V gene data show CDR1 as KGHSH and CDR2 as LQKENI. DNA for the CDR3: TGTGCCAGCTCACCTCCGGGGGTGGACGGCGCTCAGGGGGGCAATGAGCAGTTCTTC. Its translation: CASSPPGVDGAQGGNEQFF.

The chain couples TRBV29-1 to TRBJ2-3; 7 bases align to TRBD2. This CDR3 has 15 residues. From germline, CDR1 is SQVTM and CDR2 ANQGSEA. Unmatched junction bases numbered 11, after V lost 5 bases and J lost 3 bases. The CDR3 region is CSVRAGAFGTDTQYF. The DNA of the CDR3 is TGCAGCGTTCGGGCGGGAGCCTTCGGGACAGATACGCAGTATTTT.

V and J are TRBV10-3 and TRBJ2-1; D gene ambiguous. There are 13 residues in the CDR3. V lost 7 bases, J lost 6 bases, and 13 bases lay in between. CDR1 ENHRY and CDR2 SYGVKD come from the germline V gene. CDR3 region: CAITPPSGNEQFF. The CDR3 nucleotides read TGTGCCATCACCCCTCCCTCTGGCAATGAGCAGTTCTTC.

This clone was found a few times. This chain joins TRBV18 and TRBJ1-5; 7 bases are shared with TRBD1. This CDR3 region has 15 residues. The V segment lost 3 bases and the J segment 5 bases; nucleotides outside the gene matches: 7. Germline values: CDR1 KGHSH, CDR2 LQKENI. The CDR3 spells CASSPSTGSYQPQHF. Here the CDR3 DNA reads TGTGCCAGCTCACCCTCGACAGGGAGCTATCAGCCCCAGCATTTT.

V usage is TRBV5-5 and J usage is TRBJ2-3; D may be TRBD2 (5 bases). The CDR3 is 13 residues long. The V gene lost 2 bases and the J gene lost 6 bases, with 10 bases spanning the gap. Germline V CDR1 and CDR2: SGHKS, YYEKEE (reference sequence). The CDR3 DNA reads TGTGCCAGCAGCTTAGGACTCGCGGATACGCAGTATTTT. Encoded protein: CASSLGLADTQYF.